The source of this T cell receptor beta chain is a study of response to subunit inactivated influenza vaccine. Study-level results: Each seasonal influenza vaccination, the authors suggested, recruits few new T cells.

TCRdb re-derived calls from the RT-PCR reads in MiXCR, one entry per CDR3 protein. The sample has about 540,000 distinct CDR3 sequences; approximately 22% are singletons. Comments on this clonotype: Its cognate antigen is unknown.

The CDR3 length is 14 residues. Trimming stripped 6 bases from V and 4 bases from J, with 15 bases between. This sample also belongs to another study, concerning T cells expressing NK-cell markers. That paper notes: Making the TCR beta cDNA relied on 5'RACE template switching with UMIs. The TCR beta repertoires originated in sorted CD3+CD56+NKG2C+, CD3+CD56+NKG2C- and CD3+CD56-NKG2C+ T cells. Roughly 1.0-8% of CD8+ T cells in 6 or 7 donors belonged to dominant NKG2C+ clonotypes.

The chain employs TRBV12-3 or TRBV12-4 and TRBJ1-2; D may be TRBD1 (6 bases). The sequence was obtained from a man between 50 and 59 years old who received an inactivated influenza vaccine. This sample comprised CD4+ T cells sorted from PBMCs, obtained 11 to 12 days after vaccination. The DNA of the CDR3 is TGTGCCAGCAGCCTTGGGACAAGGAGCTATGGCTACACCTTC. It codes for CASSLGTRSYGYTF.